The 19 T cell receptor beta chains below were found in one sample sequenced in a study of blood T cell repertoires in COVID-19. The assay was immunoSEQ multiplex PCR, and TCRdb's table has in-frame clones only and misses some. The data show under 100,000 clones, approximately 86% seen once. Sequencing used peripheral blood. These receptors came from an elderly man with active or convalescent COVID-19.

J is TRBJ1-4 and V is TRBV9; TRBD1 is a possible D gene (5 bases). Germline CDR1 is SGDLS and CDR2 is YYNGEE. The CDR3 is 15 amino acids. Trimming stripped 3 bases from V and 7 bases from J, with 16 bases between. The CDR3 is CASSDLSLGGEKLFF. The CDR3 nucleotides read TGTGCCAGCAGCGACCTGTCTCTGGGGGGTGAAAAACTGTTTTTT.

This rearrangement joins TRBV7-9 to TRBJ1-1, with TRBD1 matching 8 bases. The CDR3 sequence is 14 residues long. The germline V gene has CDR1 SEHNR and CDR2 FQNEAQ (reference sequence). The V and J ends lost 5 bases and 4 bases, in that order; junction bases with no gene match: 6. Here the CDR3 reads CASSRQGLGTEAFF. The CDR3 DNA is TGTGCCAGCAGCCGACAGGGGTTGGGCACTGAAGCTTTCTTT. The full variable domain, its missing parts supplied by reference TRBV7-9 and TRBJ1-1, is DTGVSQNPRHKITKRGQNVTFRCDPISEHNRLYWYRQTLGQGPEFLTYFQNEAQLEKSRLLSDRFSAERPKGSFSTLEIQRTEQGDSAMYLCASSRQGLGTEAFFGQGTRLTVV.

The rearrangement uses TRBV6-5 and TRBJ2-7; maybe TRBD1 (5 bases). Deletions cut 6 bases from V and 0 bases from J, with 12 bases between. CDR3 length: 14 residues. Germline V lookup: CDR1 MNHEY, CDR2 SVGAGI. CDR3 nucleotide sequence: TGTGCCAGCAGGGGGCACCTTAGCTCCTACGAGCAGTACGTC. Protein: CASRGHLSSYEQYV.

V gene TRBV11-2 combines with J gene TRBJ1-1; 7 bases match TRBD1. The V gene end was trimmed by 2 bases and the J gene end by 1 base; junction bases not matched to a gene: 7. Per germline, CDR1 SGHAT and CDR2 FQNNGV. The CDR3 length is 16 residues. The CDR3 DNA is TGTGCCAGCAGCTTAATAGCGGCAGGGGGGAACACTGAAGCTTTCTTT. Translating gives CASSLIAAGGNTEAFF.

V is TRBV6-6 and J is TRBJ2-2; the D gene is possibly TRBD1 (5 bases). CDR3 length equals 16 residues. V lost 2 bases, J lost 1 base, and 11 bases lay in between. Germline loops: CDR1 MNHNY, CDR2 SVGAGI (reference sequence). CDR3 bases: TGTGCCAGCAGTTACACCCTCACAGGGAACACCGGGGAGCTGTTTTTT. This codes for CASSYTLTGNTGELFF.

The chain recombines TRBV7-9 with TRBJ2-1; 9 positions match TRBD2. CDR1 SEHNR and CDR2 FQNEAQ come from the germline V gene (reference sequence). With V trimmed by 2 bases and J by 9 bases, 8 bases remained unmatched. This CDR3 contains 15 residues. The CDR3 region is CASSLLAGASGEQFF. The CDR3 DNA is TGTGCCAGCAGCTTATTAGCGGGGGCGTCAGGTGAGCAGTTCTTC.

This clone occurred once. The V and J genes are TRBV18 and TRBJ1-2; D is possibly TRBD1 (5 bases). Trimming took 2 bases from V and 8 from J, leaving 15 bases between them. Germline CDR1 reads KGHSH; CDR2 reads LQKENI. There are 14 residues in the CDR3. The CDR3 DNA follows: TGTGCCAGCTCACCAATCGACAGACTTGCCGGCTACACCTTC. Its protein product is CASSPIDRLAGYTF. Together with reference TRBV18 and TRBJ1-2, the CDR3 gives the full variable domain: NAGVMQNPRHLVRRRGQEARLRCSPMKGHSHVYWYRQLPEEGLKFMVYLQKENIIDESGMPKERFSAEFPKEGPSILRIQQVVRGDSAAYFCASSPIDRLAGYTFGSGTRLTVV.

The chain recombines TRBV11-3 with TRBJ1-1; D not resolved. The CDR3 length is 14 residues. Germline CDR1 and CDR2: SGHNT and YENEEA. V lost 1 base and J lost 3, with 9 bases in between. CDR3 DNA sequence: TGTGCCAGCAGCTTAGTTACACAAGACACTGAAGCTTTCTTT. This sequence encodes CASSLVTQDTEAFF.

The chain carries TRBV5-1 and TRBJ2-1; 12 bases map to TRBD2. J was trimmed by 0 bases and V by 3 bases; bases with no gene match: 1. Germline CDR1 and CDR2: SGHRS and YFSETQ. There are 16 residues in the CDR3. For the CDR3, the DNA is TGCGCCAGCAGCTCGACTAGCGGGAGCTCCTACAATGAGCAGTTCTTC. Protein: CASSSTSGSSYNEQFF.

In this sample, this clone turned up once. J is TRBJ2-3 and V is TRBV5-6, with TRBD2 matching over 10 bases. Germline trimming cut 5 bases from V and 3 bases from J; bases unmatched to any gene: 3. The germline gives CDR1 SGHDT, CDR2 YYEEEE. There are 14 residues in the CDR3. CDR3 in amino acids: CASRLAGGTDTQYF. As DNA, the CDR3 is TGTGCCAGCAGGTTAGCGGGAGGAACAGATACGCAGTATTTT.

The V and J genes are TRBV12-3 or TRBV12-4 and TRBJ1-3, with D unresolved. The V end lost 11 bases, the J end lost 1 base, and 12 bases lay between the germline ends. The CDR3 spans 13 residues. In DNA form, the CDR3 reads TGTGCCGAAAAGGAGGTGTCTGGAAACACCATATATTTT. Amino acid sequence: CAEKEVSGNTIYF.

This chain joins TRBV19 and TRBJ2-1; D may be TRBD1 (5 bases). Germline CDR1 reads LNHDA; CDR2 reads SQIVND (reference sequence). This CDR3 has 12 amino acids. The V end was cut by 4 bases, the J end by 15 bases, with 16 bases between. In DNA form, the CDR3 reads TGTGCCAGTAGTACGACTGGGGCGTTACGGTTCTTC. Protein sequence: CASSTTGALRFF.

The chain combines TRBV25-1 with TRBJ1-1; 10 bases map to TRBD1. The germline V gene has CDR1 MGHDK and CDR2 SYGVNS. V trimming: 8 bases; J trimming: 6 bases; junction bases outside the gene matches: 9. This CDR3 is built from 14 residues. The CDR3 region is CASGGTGVLSEAFF. CDR3 bases: TGTGCCAGCGGGGGGACAGGGGTTTTGTCTGAAGCTTTCTTT.

This rearrangement joins TRBV7-9 to TRBJ1-1; 10 nucleotides align to TRBD1. The trim removed 3 bases at V and 2 bases at J, leaving 3 bases unmatched. Germline CDR1 is SEHNR and CDR2 is FQNEAQ (reference sequence). The CDR3 covers 15 residues. CDR3 residues: CASSLGQGPNTEAFF. CDR3 nucleotides: TGTGCCAGCAGCTTGGGACAGGGGCCAAACACTGAAGCTTTCTTT.

The chain recombines TRBV13 with TRBJ1-2; TRBD1 is a possible D gene (6 bases). Germline lookup yields CDR1 PRHDT and CDR2 FYEKMQ (reference sequence). The CDR3 sequence is 15 residues long. Deletions cut 1 base from V and 4 bases from J, with 13 bases between. The DNA of the CDR3 is TGTGCCAGCAGCTTAGACGGGGGGGCCGGCTATGGCTACACCTTC. It specifies CASSLDGGAGYGYTF.

This chain joins TRBV27 and TRBJ1-5, with TRBD1 identical over 7 bases. This CDR3 region has 15 residues. With 5 bases clipped from V and 7 bases from J, the junction kept 11 bases outside the gene matches. Germline CDR1 MNHEY, CDR2 SMNVEV (reference sequence). CDR3 loop: CASSPDDRVGQPQHF. The CDR3 DNA reads as TGTGCCAGCAGTCCAGACGACAGGGTAGGGCAGCCCCAGCATTTT.

This clone came up a few times. The chain couples TRBV4-2 to TRBJ1-6, with D possibly being TRBD1 (6 bases). The CDR3 spans 14 residues. Germline V gene sequence: CDR1 LGHNA, CDR2 YNFKEQ. V was cut by 1 base and J by 10 bases, with 11 bases left in between. CDR3: CASSQVQGESPLHF. CDR3 nucleotides: TGTGCCAGCAGCCAAGTACAGGGTGAATCACCCCTCCACTTT.

This chain joins TRBV4-2 and TRBJ1-6, with 9 bases fitting TRBD1. Germline V gene lookup returns CDR1 LGHNA and CDR2 YNFKEQ. J was trimmed by 9 bases and V by 0 bases; bases with no gene match: 3. The CDR3 has 15 amino acids. CDR3 sequence: CASSQDGTGTSPLHF. The CDR3 DNA reads TGTGCCAGCAGCCAAGACGGGACAGGGACTTCACCCCTCCACTTT.

V and J are TRBV28 and TRBJ2-3; TRBD2 aligns across 7 bases. With V trimmed by 5 bases and J by 1 base, 3 bases remained unmatched. Germline CDR1 reads MDHEN; CDR2 reads SYDVKM. The CDR3 has 14 residues. The CDR3 loop is CASSPGGRTDTQYF. DNA for the CDR3: TGTGCCAGCAGTCCGGGGGGACGCACAGATACGCAGTATTTT.